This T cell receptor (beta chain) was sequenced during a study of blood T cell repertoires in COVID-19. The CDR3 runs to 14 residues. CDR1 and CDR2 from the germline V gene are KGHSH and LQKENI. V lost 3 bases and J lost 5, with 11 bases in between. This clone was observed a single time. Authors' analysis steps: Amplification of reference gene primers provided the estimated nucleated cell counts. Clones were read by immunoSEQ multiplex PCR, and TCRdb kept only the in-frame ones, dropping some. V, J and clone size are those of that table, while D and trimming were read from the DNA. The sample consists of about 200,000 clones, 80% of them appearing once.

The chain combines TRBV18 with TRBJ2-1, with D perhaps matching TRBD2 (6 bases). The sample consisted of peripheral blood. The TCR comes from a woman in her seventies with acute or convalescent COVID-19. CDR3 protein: CASSPRGLNNEQFF. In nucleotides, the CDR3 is TGTGCCAGCTCACCGCGGGGACTTAACAATGAGCAGTTCTTC.